Here is one TCR beta chain with its context. Germline V gives CDR1 LGHDT, CDR2 YNNKEL (reference sequence). Trimming removed 2 bases at V and 1 base at J, with 12 bases between. This CDR3 is built from 16 residues. TCRdb's table, derived via immunoSEQ multiplex PCR, lists solely in-frame clones and lacks some. The sample carries about 230,000 clones, 70% to 90% recorded once. The data belong to a study of blood T cell repertoires in COVID-19. Overall study context: The origin of the acute and convalescent COVID-19 samples was the United States, Italy and Spain.

This sequence was found in a man aged 25-40 years with COVID-19, enrolled during active disease. V and J are TRBV3-1 (or the pseudogene TRBV3-2) and TRBJ2-1; no clear D gene. Input material: peripheral blood. The CDR3, as DNA: TGTGCCAGCAGCCAACCCCACGCCAGTTCCTACAATGAGCAGTTCTTC. It is translated as CASSQPHASSYNEQFF.